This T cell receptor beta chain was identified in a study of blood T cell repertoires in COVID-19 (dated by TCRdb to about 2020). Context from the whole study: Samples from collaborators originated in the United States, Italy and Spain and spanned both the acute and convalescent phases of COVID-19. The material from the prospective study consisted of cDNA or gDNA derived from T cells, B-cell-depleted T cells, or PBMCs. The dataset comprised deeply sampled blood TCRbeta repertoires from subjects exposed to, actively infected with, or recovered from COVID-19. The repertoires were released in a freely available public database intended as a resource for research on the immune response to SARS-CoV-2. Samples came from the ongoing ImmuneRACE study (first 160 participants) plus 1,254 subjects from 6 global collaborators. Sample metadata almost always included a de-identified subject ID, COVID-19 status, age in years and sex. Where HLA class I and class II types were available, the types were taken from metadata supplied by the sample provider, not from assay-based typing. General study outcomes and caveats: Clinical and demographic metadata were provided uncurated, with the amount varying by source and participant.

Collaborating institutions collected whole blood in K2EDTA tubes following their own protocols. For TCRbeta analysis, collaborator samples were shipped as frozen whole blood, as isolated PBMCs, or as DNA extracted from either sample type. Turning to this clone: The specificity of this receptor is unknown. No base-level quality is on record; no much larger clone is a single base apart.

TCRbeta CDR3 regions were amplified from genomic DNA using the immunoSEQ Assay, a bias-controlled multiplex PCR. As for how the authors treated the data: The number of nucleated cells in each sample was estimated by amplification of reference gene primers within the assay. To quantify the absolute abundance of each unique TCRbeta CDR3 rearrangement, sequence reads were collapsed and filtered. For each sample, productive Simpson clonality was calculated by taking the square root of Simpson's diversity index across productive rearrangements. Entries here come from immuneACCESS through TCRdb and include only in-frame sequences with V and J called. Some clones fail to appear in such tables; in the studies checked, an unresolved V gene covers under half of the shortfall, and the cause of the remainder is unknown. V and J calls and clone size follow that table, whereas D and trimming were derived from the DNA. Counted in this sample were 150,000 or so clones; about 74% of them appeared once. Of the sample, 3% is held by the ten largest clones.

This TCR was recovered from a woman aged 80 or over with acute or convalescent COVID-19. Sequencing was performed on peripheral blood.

The CDR3 loop reads CASSNYDRKSSGPNSPLHF. The nucleotide sequence is TGTGCCAGCAGCAATTACGACAGGAAATCGTCGGGTCCTAATTCACCCCTCCACTTT. The sequence is built from TRBV21-1 and TRBJ1-6; TRBD1 is the table's D call, not checked against the DNA. TRBV21-1 is a pseudogene segment. From the cysteine up to the phenylalanine, the CDR3 has a length of 19 residues. The entry retains the CDR3 DNA only, 57 bases that are in frame from base 1.